The 8 T cell receptor beta chains reported below all come from one sample, sequenced in a study of blood T cells in healthy people across ages (dated by TCRdb to about 2015). The library was obtained by 5' RACE. Instrument on record: Illumina HiSeq 2500. A second PCR of roughly 6 to 12 cycles was performed with a sample-barcoded 5' primer and a J-beta primer mix. TCRdb applied fastp at Q25 and MiXCR to the public reads, then kept only in-frame beta chains. CDR3 protein duplicates are merged, each entry listing the most common genes and DNA. The sample table holds about 1.7 million distinct CDR3 sequences, of which about 30% were seen once. The ten largest account for 7.7% of the sample. What was sequenced was blood. These receptor sequences come from a woman aged 25 to 45 in good health.

This clonotype was observed at least ten times. This chain links TRBV15 with TRBJ2-7; D is undetermined. CDR3 length: 14 amino acids. Germline V lookup: CDR1 LNHNV, CDR2 YYDKDF (reference sequence). V lost 5 bases and J 0 bases, leaving 11 bases between the germline ends. The CDR3 nucleotides are TGTGCCACCAGCCCGGAAAAAAGCTCCTACGAGCAGTACTTC. As protein: CATSPEKSSYEQYF.

This clonotype was detected many times. The chain is built from TRBV10-3 and TRBJ2-1; perhaps TRBD2 as D (5 bases). The V gene's germline CDR1 is ENHRY and CDR2 SYGVKD. V was trimmed by 4 bases and J by 1 base, leaving 11 bases between them. CDR3 length: 15 residues. Written as DNA, the CDR3 is TGTGCCATCAGTGCGGCTACGGGGTCCTACAATGAGCAGTTCTTC. Translated, it gives CAISAATGSYNEQFF.

The chain links TRBV28 to TRBJ1-2, with D perhaps matching TRBD1 (5 bases). Per germline, CDR1 MDHEN and CDR2 SYDVKM. The V end was cut by 2 bases, the J end by 8 bases, with 27 bases between. The CDR3 runs to 18 residues. The CDR3 loop reads CASSLGTFGRTAGKGYTF. The CDR3 nucleotides read TGTGCCAGCAGTTTAGGGACCTTTGGCAGGACCGCGGGAAAGGGCTACACCTTC.

The sample holds a few counts of this clonotype. The rearrangement uses TRBV20-1 and TRBJ2-1, with 11 bases lining up with TRBD2. CDR1 and CDR2 (germline): DFQATT, SNEGSKA (reference sequence). Trimming removed 6 bases from V and 7 bases from J; junction bases left unmatched: 8. The CDR3 is made up of 14 amino acids. CDR3 bases: TGCAGTGCCCACCCGGGACTAGCGGTGAATGAGCAGTTCTTC. It yields the protein CSAHPGLAVNEQFF.

In the case of this clonotype: One base away lies a much larger clone, so this may be a sequencing read error. The chain is built from TRBV10-3 and TRBJ2-1; TRBD1 is a possible D gene (6 bases). V was shortened by 6 bases and J by 13 bases, with 25 bases between the two germline ends. Germline loops: CDR1 ENHRY, CDR2 SYGVKD. The CDR3 is 15 residues long. CDR3 in amino acids: CAISPTARGQNIQFF. CDR3 bases: TGTGCCATCAGCCCAACCGCCCGGGGACAAAACATTCAGTTCTTC.

This clonotype showed up just once. The chain combines TRBV9 with TRBJ2-3, with 8 bases lining up with TRBD2. J was trimmed by 3 bases and V by 0 bases; bases with no gene match: 6. There are 16 residues in the CDR3. The V gene's germline CDR1 is SGDLS and CDR2 YYNGEE. This chain's CDR3 is CASSVDDGGATDTQYF. Written as DNA, the CDR3 is TGTGCCAGCAGCGTAGATGACGGGGGGGCGACAGATACGCAGTATTTT.

This clonotype was observed a single time. The CDR3 nucleotides are TGTGCCTGGGGACCGGGGGGAGAGACCCAGTACTTC. It yields the protein CAWGPGGETQYF. V gene TRBV30 combines with J gene TRBJ2-5; 7 bases map to TRBD2. J lost 4 bases, V lost 5 bases, and 4 bases had no gene match. Germline CDR1 GTSNPN, CDR2 SVGIG (reference sequence). The CDR3 loop spans 12 amino acids.

The rearrangement joins TRBV11-2 to TRBJ2-1, with 11 bases identical to TRBD2. V gave up 0 bases and J gave up 2 bases; unmatched junction bases: 12. Germline V gene lookup returns CDR1 SGHAT and CDR2 FQNNGV. The length of the CDR3 is 20 residues. The CDR3 spells CASSLEALAGVRSPYNEQFF. The CDR3 DNA sequence: TGTGCCAGCAGCTTAGAGGCACTAGCGGGAGTGAGGAGCCCCTACAATGAGCAGTTCTTC.